This T cell receptor (beta chain) emerged from a study of blood T cells in healthy people across ages. The study's findings and limits: Changes in expanded clonotypes were possibly confounded, as the CMV status of donors was unknown.

Primed by a sample-barcoded 5' primer and a J-beta primer mix, a second PCR proceeded for about 7 to 11 cycles. A single record per CDR3 protein comes from TCRdb applying MiXCR to the 5' RACE reads. The top ten hold roughly 24% of the sample, which has hundreds of thousands of distinct CDR3 sequences, roughly 56% seen once. As to this clonotype: What it binds is unknown.

V was cut by 0 bases and J by 5 bases, with 8 bases left in between. CDR1 LGHDT and CDR2 YNNKEL come from the germline V gene (reference sequence). The CDR3 covers 14 residues. The rearrangement uses TRBV3-1 and TRBJ1-3; D is unclear. Sequenced sample: blood. This clonotype was sampled from a man in his forties or fifties in good health. In DNA, the CDR3 is TGTGCCAGCAGCCAAGATGGTCTTAGAAACACCATATATTTT. This codes for CASSQDGLRNTIYF.